The 26 T cell receptor beta chains in this list originate from one sample, sequenced in a study of radiotherapy plus CTLA-4 blockade in lung cancer. Data came from immunoSEQ multiplex PCR; TCRdb stores just in-frame clones and leaves some out. The sample shows roughly 92,000 clones, about 86% of them seen only once. The specimen comprised peripheral blood, sampled from a patient treated with radiotherapy plus ipilimumab. The receptors originated from a human donor with non-small cell lung cancer who had a partial response to radiotherapy plus ipilimumab.

This clone has a handful of counts. The chain uses TRBV6-1 and TRBJ1-3; D possibly corresponds to TRBD1 (6 bases). V lost 7 bases and J lost 4, with 17 bases in between. Germline V gene data show CDR1 as MNHNS and CDR2 as SASEGT. This CDR3 is built from 15 residues. CDR3 loop: CASTETGRAGNTIYF. Written as DNA, the CDR3 is TGTGCCAGCACCGAGACAGGCCGGGCAGGAAACACCATATATTTT.

The rearrangement uses TRBV27 and TRBJ1-2; no firm D call. This CDR3 has 15 amino acids. V was cut by 3 bases and J by 5 bases, with 16 bases left in between. From germline, CDR1 is MNHEY and CDR2 SMNVEV (reference sequence). In DNA form, the CDR3 reads TGTGCCAGCAGTTTTCTCCCGGGAGGTGGTTATGGCTACACCTTC. It specifies CASSFLPGGGYGYTF.

The J gene is TRBJ2-1, the V gene TRBV21-1; the listed D gene, TRBD2, was not tested against the DNA. TRBV21-1 counts as a pseudogene. The CDR3 spans 17 residues. CDR3 protein: CASSKGQRGAKVNEQFF. Here the CDR3 DNA reads TGTGCCAGCAGCAAAGGGCAGCGGGGGGCTAAGGTTAATGAGCAGTTCTTC.

The chain employs TRBV28 and TRBJ1-2; tentatively, D is TRBD1 (6 bases). Trimming took 4 bases from V and 4 from J, leaving 13 bases between them. The germline CDR1 and CDR2 sequences are MDHEN and SYDVKM. CDR3 length equals 14 residues. CDR3 loop: CASSSGGRTYGYTF. CDR3 sequence (DNA): TGTGCCAGCAGTTCGGGGGGGCGCACCTATGGCTACACCTTC.

The V call is TRBV18, the J call TRBJ1-4; tentative D call: TRBD1 (5 bases). V was trimmed by 1 base and J by 6 bases, leaving 9 bases between them. The CDR3 sequence is 14 residues long. The germline V gene encodes CDR1 KGHSH and CDR2 LQKENI. The CDR3, as DNA: TGTGCCAGCTCACCACGGGGGGAGTATGAAAAACTGTTTTTT. Amino acid sequence: CASSPRGEYEKLFF.

This sequence joins TRBV27 and TRBJ2-4; D is perhaps TRBD2 (6 bases). CDR3 length equals 13 residues. The germline V and J ends were trimmed by 3 bases and 7 bases, with 10 bases remaining between them. Germline V gene data show CDR1 as MNHEY and CDR2 as SMNVEV (reference sequence). The CDR3 protein is CASSLSGVNIQYF. CDR3 nucleotide sequence: TGTGCCAGCAGTTTGTCGGGGGTCAACATTCAGTACTTC.

This chain links TRBV7-2 with TRBJ2-2; 8 bases fit TRBD2. V trimming: 1 base; J trimming: 4 bases; junction bases outside the gene matches: 5. This CDR3 region has 16 residues. Germline CDR1 and CDR2: SGHTA and FQGNSA. The chain's CDR3 is CASSLVGLAGTGELFF. The CDR3 DNA reads as TGTGCCAGCAGCTTAGTGGGGCTAGCGGGCACCGGGGAGCTGTTTTTT.

This clone has only one observation. The chain employs TRBV7-8 and TRBJ2-5, with 7 bases matching TRBD2. V was pared by 4 bases and J by 1 base, with 12 bases of the junction left unmatched. CDR3 size: 17 residues. Germline assignment: CDR1 SGHVS and CDR2 FQNEAQ. CDR3 region: CASSSEGLAASQETQYF. The DNA of the CDR3 is TGTGCCAGCAGCTCCGAGGGCCTAGCGGCATCCCAAGAGACCCAGTACTTC.

This sequence joins TRBV6-5 and TRBJ2-7; 9 bases agree with TRBD1. Germline CDR1 and CDR2: MNHEY and SVGAGI. The CDR3 runs 15 residues. V shed 4 bases and J 4 bases; nucleotides not matched to a gene: 8. The CDR3 spells CASSSPGQGVYEQYF. The CDR3, as DNA: TGTGCCAGCAGTTCCCCGGGACAGGGTGTATACGAGCAGTACTTC.

This chain uses TRBV19 with TRBJ1-1, with 8 bases aligning to TRBD1. The ends lost 3 bases at V and 3 bases at J; junction bases unmatched: 12. Germline values: CDR1 LNHDA, CDR2 SQIVND (reference sequence). The CDR3 consists of 17 residues. CDR3 region: CASSMGSGTGVYTEAFF. The CDR3 DNA is TGTGCCAGTAGTATGGGTTCCGGGACAGGAGTTTACACTGAAGCTTTCTTT.

The V and J genes are TRBV7-2 and TRBJ2-3, with 7 bases aligning to TRBD2. Trimming cost V 1 base and J 2 bases; bases outside gene matches: 3. Germline CDR1 and CDR2: SGHTA and FQGNSA. CDR3 size: 15 residues. CDR3 loop: CASSLGGRVTDTQYF. The DNA for the CDR3 is TGTGCCAGCAGCTTAGGGGGGAGGGTCACAGATACGCAGTATTTT.

V is TRBV19 and J is TRBJ1-1, with unresolved D. The CDR3 spans 14 residues. Trimming stripped 2 bases from V and 4 bases from J, with 11 bases between. Per germline, CDR1 LNHDA and CDR2 SQIVND (reference sequence). This chain's CDR3 is CASSITAASTEAFF. The CDR3 DNA sequence: TGTGCCAGTAGTATAACGGCAGCGAGCACTGAAGCTTTCTTT.

The chain's CDR3 is CASSSRGLFDEQYF. The CDR3 DNA reads as TGTGCCAGCAGTTCCAGGGGCTTGTTCGACGAGCAGTACTTC. The genes are TRBV6-5 and TRBJ2-7; a weak D match, TRBD1 (6 bases). CDR1 is MNHEY, CDR2 SVGAGI, per germline. The germline V and J ends were trimmed by 4 bases and 5 bases, with 15 bases remaining between them. This CDR3 contains 14 residues.

The chain uses TRBV7-9 and TRBJ1-4, with D perhaps matching TRBD1 (5 bases). CDR1 is SEHNR, CDR2 FQNEAQ, per germline (reference sequence). This CDR3 region has 15 residues. Trimming removed 2 bases at V and 0 bases at J, with 7 bases between. CDR3 in DNA: TGTGCCAGCAGCTTATTGACAGCAACTAATGAAAAACTGTTTTTT. Protein sequence: CASSLLTATNEKLFF.

In nucleotides, the CDR3 is TGTGCCACCGCCGGGACAGGGACCCAGCCCCAGCATTTT. It codes for CATAGTGTQPQHF. The chain carries TRBV19 and TRBJ1-5, with 9 nucleotides matching TRBD1. The CDR3 has 13 amino acids. Germline values: CDR1 LNHDA, CDR2 SQIVND (reference sequence). V dropped 10 bases and J dropped 7; count of bases not matched to a gene: 8.

V is TRBV28 and J is TRBJ1-4; TRBD1 agrees at 7 bases. CDR1 is MDHEN and CDR2 is SYDVKM in the germline V gene. The CDR3 sequence is 14 residues long. V dropped 3 bases and J dropped 6; count of bases not matched to a gene: 4. DNA for the CDR3: TGTGCCAGCAGTTTTCAGGGGGTGGATGAAAAACTGTTTTTT. Protein sequence: CASSFQGVDEKLFF.

The chain employs TRBV28 and TRBJ2-2; maybe TRBD1 (6 bases). The CDR3 covers 16 residues. The V end was cut by 3 bases, the J end by 4 bases, with 15 bases between. Per the germline V gene, CDR1 is MDHEN and CDR2 is SYDVKM. CDR3 sequence (DNA): TGTGCCAGCAGTTTGCCCCGGACAGAGGGCACCGGGGAGCTGTTTTTT. Protein sequence: CASSLPRTEGTGELFF.

The rearrangement joins TRBV19 to TRBJ1-5; the D gene is possibly TRBD1 (5 bases). Germline-derived CDR1 and CDR2 are LNHDA and SQIVND (reference sequence). Trimming cost V 7 bases and J 0 bases, with 13 bases left between them. There are 15 residues in the CDR3. CDR3 amino acids: CASTTTGDSNQPQHF. The CDR3 coding sequence is TGTGCCAGTACCACGACGGGGGATAGCAATCAGCCCCAGCATTTT.

The chain recombines TRBV5-8 with TRBJ1-3; 8 bases are a match to TRBD1. This CDR3 is 17 amino acids long. Losses at the gene ends were 3 bases for V and 0 bases for J; bases not matched to a gene: 8. The germline V gene encodes CDR1 SGHTS and CDR2 YDEGEE. CDR3 sequence reads: CASSSWTGWTSGNTIYF. Written as DNA, the CDR3 is TGTGCCAGCAGCTCGTGGACAGGGTGGACCTCTGGAAACACCATATATTTT.

The J gene is TRBJ2-2, the V gene TRBV4-3; D perhaps matches TRBD2 (6 bases). Germline V CDR1 and CDR2: LGHNA, YSLEER. The CDR3 has 18 residues. V lost 0 bases and J 0 bases, leaving 14 bases between the germline ends. CDR3 sequence: CASSQEYLRGTNTGELFF. DNA for the CDR3: TGCGCCAGCAGCCAAGAGTACCTGCGCGGGACGAACACCGGGGAGCTGTTTTTT.

V is TRBV10-3 and J is TRBJ1-3; TRBD1 agrees at 9 bases. In germline, CDR1 is ENHRY, CDR2 SYGVKD. This CDR3 contains 15 residues. Losses at the gene ends were 6 bases for V and 0 bases for J; bases not matched to a gene: 3. The CDR3 reads CAISGDRVSGNTIYF. CDR3 DNA: TGTGCCATCAGCGGGGACAGGGTCTCTGGAAACACCATATATTTT.

This clone was seen a handful of times. The DNA of the CDR3 is TGCGCCAGCAGCTCGGGCGGGCCAAACACTGAAGCTTTCTTT. Its translation is CASSSGGPNTEAFF. V and J are TRBV5-1 and TRBJ1-1; D call uncertain. This CDR3 has 14 amino acids. Trimming pared 3 bases from V and 2 bases from J, leaving 11 bases between. From germline, CDR1 is SGHRS and CDR2 YFSETQ.

This clone was recorded once. V is TRBV5-1 and J is TRBJ1-4; D is undetermined. The CDR3 spans 15 residues. Trimming pared 0 bases from V and 0 bases from J, leaving 6 bases between. Germline values: CDR1 SGHRS, CDR2 YFSETQ. CDR3 in amino acids: CASSLEPTTNEKLFF. The CDR3 DNA reads as TGCGCCAGCAGCTTGGAACCTACAACTAATGAAAAACTGTTTTTT. Using reference TRBV5-1 and TRBJ1-4 for the parts outside the CDR3, the full variable domain is KAGVTQTPRYLIKTRGQQVTLSCSPISGHRSVSWYQQTPGQGLQFLFEYFSETQRNKGNFPGRFSGRQFSNSRSEMNVSTLELGDSALYLCASSLEPTTNEKLFFGSGTQLSVL.

This chain links TRBV29-1 with TRBJ2-1, with TRBD1 matching over 9 bases. V was pared by 2 bases and J by 4 bases, with 12 bases of the junction left unmatched. Germline-derived CDR1 and CDR2 are SQVTM and ANQGSEA. The length of the CDR3 is 17 residues. The CDR3 DNA reads TGCAGCGTTGAAAGAGGAACCGGGACAGGGATTTACAATGAGCAGTTCTTC. This codes for CSVERGTGTGIYNEQFF.

This clone was counted between two and nine times. The chain combines TRBV7-9 with TRBJ2-6; the match to TRBD1 covers 7 bases. The V and J ends lost 0 bases and 7 bases, in that order; junction bases with no gene match: 3. Germline V gene lookup returns CDR1 SEHNR and CDR2 FQNEAQ (reference sequence). The CDR3 has 15 amino acids. The CDR3 sequence is CASSLAGTDANVLTF. CDR3 coding DNA: TGTGCCAGCAGCTTAGCCGGGACAGACGCCAACGTCCTGACTTTC.

The chain recombines TRBV27 with TRBJ1-5; 8 bases are shared with TRBD1. The germline V gene encodes CDR1 MNHEY and CDR2 SMNVEV (reference sequence). The trim removed 4 bases at V and 6 bases at J, leaving 8 bases unmatched. CDR3 length equals 15 residues. CDR3 protein: CASSSLTGVRQPQHF. CDR3 DNA: TGTGCCAGCAGTTCCTTGACAGGGGTGCGTCAGCCCCAGCATTTT.